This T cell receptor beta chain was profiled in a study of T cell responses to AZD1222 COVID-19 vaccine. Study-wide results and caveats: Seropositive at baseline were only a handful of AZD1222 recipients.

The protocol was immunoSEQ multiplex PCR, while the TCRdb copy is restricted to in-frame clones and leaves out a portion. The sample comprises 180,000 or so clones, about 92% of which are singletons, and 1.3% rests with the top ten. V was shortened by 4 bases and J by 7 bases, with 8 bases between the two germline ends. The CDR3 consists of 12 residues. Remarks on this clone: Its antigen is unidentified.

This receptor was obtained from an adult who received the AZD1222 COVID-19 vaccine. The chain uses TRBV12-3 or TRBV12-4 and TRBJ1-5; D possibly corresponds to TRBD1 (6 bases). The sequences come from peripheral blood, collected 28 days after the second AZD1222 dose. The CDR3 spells CASSSGGQPQHF. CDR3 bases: TGTGCCAGCAGTTCCGGGGGCCAGCCCCAGCATTTT.